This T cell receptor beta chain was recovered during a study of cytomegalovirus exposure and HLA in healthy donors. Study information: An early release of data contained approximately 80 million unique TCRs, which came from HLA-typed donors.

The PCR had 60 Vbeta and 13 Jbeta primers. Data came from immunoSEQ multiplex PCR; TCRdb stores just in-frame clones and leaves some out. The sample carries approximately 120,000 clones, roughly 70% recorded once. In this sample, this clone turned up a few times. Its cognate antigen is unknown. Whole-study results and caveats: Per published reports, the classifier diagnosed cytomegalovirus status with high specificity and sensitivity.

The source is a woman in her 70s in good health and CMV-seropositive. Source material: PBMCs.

CDR3 protein: CASTFIQGSNQPQHF. In DNA, the CDR3 is TGTGCCAGTACGTTCATACAGGGTAGCAATCAGCCCCAGCATTTT. The chain employs TRBV19 and TRBJ1-5, with a weak D call TRBD1 (6 bases). V shed 7 bases and J shed 0 bases, with 13 bases lying between them. The CDR3 runs 15 residues. Germline V gene sequence: CDR1 LNHDA, CDR2 SQIVND (reference sequence).